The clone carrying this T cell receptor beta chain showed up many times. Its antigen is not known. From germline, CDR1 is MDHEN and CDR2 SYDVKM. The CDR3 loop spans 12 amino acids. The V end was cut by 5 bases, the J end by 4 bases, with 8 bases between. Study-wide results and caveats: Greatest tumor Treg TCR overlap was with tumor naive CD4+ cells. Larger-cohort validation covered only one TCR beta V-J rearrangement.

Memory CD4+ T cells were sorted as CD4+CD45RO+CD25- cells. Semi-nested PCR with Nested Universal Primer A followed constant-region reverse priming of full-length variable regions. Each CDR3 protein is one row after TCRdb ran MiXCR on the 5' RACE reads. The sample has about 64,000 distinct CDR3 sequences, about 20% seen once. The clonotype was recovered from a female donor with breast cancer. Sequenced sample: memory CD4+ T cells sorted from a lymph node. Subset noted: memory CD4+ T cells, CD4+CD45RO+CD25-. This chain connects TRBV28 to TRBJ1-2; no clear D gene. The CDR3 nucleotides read TGTGCCAGCAGTGATAGTCGCTATGGCTACACCTTC. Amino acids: CASSDSRYGYTF.